This T cell receptor beta chain was recovered during a study of T cell responses to AZD1222 COVID-19 vaccine. Study findings and constraints: A mostly white British donor set with more females was recruited, and clonal diversity was possibly underestimated.

Sequencing used immunoSEQ multiplex PCR; TCRdb keeps in-frame clones, though not all of them. The sample holds about 120,000 clones, about 92% seen once. CDR1 SGHRS and CDR2 YFSETQ come from the germline V gene. The CDR3 sequence is 16 residues long. V shed 0 bases and J shed 4 bases, with 14 bases lying between them. On this clone: The antigen remains undetermined.

The clonotype was recovered from an adult in good health. The chain employs TRBV5-1 and TRBJ1-3; D call uncertain. Sequencing was performed on peripheral blood, taken on day 0 of AZD1222 vaccination. DNA for the CDR3: TGCGCCAGCAGCTTGGGTCTGGGAACGGTAGGAAACACCATATATTTT. It specifies CASSLGLGTVGNTIYF.